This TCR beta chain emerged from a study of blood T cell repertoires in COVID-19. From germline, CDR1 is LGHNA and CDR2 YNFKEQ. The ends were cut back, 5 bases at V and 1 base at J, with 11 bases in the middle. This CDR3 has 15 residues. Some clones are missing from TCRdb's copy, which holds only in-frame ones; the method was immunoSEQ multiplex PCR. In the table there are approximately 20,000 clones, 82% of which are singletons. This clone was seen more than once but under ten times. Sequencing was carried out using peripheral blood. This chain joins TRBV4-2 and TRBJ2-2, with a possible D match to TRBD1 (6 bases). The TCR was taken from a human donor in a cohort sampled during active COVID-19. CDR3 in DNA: TGTGCCAGCAGCTTACACAGGGTGAACACCGGGGAGCTGTTTTTT. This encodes CASSLHRVNTGELFF.